Sequencing of this T cell receptor beta chain was carried out in a study of cytomegalovirus exposure and HLA in healthy donors. Study-wide results and limits: Sequencing artifact likely explains a cluster of highly shared sequence variants. Previously analyzed data showed that most TCR beta V segments were productive at a frequency of about 87% or about 30%. Analysis was carried out at a later point, and it linked a missense DCLRE1C variant to TCR beta V- and J-gene trimming. An analysis that was carried out later associated 15,000 to 20,000 TCR beta sequences with HLA alleles at 0.05 false discovery rate.

The PCR employed 60 Vbeta primers together with 13 Jbeta primers. Clones were sequenced by immunoSEQ multiplex PCR, and TCRdb holds only the in-frame ones, with some missing. The sample holds about 130,000 clones, approximately 80% seen once. The germline V gene encodes CDR1 SGHNT and CDR2 YYREEE (reference sequence). With 1 base clipped from V and 8 bases from J, the junction kept 4 bases outside the gene matches. The CDR3 extends over 15 amino acids. As to this clone: The antigen remains undetermined.

The TCR was taken from a male donor in good health and CMV-seronegative. The material sequenced was PBMCs. This chain links TRBV5-4 with TRBJ1-6; TRBD1 agrees at 9 bases. This CDR3 reads CASSLSRDRDSPLHF. CDR3 sequence (DNA): TGTGCCAGCAGCTTGAGCCGGGACAGGGATTCACCCCTCCACTTT.